Sequencing of this T cell receptor beta chain was carried out in a study of blood T cell repertoires in COVID-19. Assay: immunoSEQ multiplex PCR; the TCRdb copy retains only in-frame clones and omits some. The repertoire consists of around 310,000 clones, with nearly 90% occurring once and the leading ten covering around 0.97%. This CDR3 has 12 residues. Germline CDR1 is MDHEN and CDR2 is SYDVKM. With 2 bases removed from V and 5 bases from J, the gap between germline ends came to 6 bases. Of note for this clone: This CDR3 is also generated by other DNA sequences in the sample.

The chain employs TRBV28 and TRBJ1-2; D remains unclear. The TCR was taken from a woman aged 40 to 50 with COVID-19, enrolled during active disease. The sequenced material came from peripheral blood. The CDR3 DNA is TGTGCCAGCAGTTTAACGGGATATGGCTACACCTTC. This codes for CASSLTGYGYTF.